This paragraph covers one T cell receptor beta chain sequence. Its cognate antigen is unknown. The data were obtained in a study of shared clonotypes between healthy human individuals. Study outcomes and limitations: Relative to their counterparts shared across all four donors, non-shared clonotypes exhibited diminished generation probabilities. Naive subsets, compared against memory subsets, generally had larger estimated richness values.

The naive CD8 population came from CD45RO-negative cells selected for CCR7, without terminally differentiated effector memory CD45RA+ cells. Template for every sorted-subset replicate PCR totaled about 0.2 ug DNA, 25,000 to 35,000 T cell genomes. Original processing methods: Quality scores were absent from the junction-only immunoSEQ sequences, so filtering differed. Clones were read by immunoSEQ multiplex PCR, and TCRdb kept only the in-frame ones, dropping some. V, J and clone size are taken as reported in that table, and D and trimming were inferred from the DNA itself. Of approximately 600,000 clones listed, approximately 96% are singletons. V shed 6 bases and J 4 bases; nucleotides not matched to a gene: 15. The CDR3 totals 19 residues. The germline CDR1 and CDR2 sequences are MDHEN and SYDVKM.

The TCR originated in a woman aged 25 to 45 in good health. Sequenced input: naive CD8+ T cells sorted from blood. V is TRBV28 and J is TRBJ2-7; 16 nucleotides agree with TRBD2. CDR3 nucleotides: TGTGCCAGCAGCCCGGGATTTAGCTGGGGACTAGCGGGAGGGTACGAGCAGTACTTC. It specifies CASSPGFSWGLAGGYEQYF. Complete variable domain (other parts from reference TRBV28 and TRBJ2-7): DVKVTQSSRYLVKRTGEKVFLECVQDMDHENMFWYRQDPGLGLRLIYFSYDVKMKEKGDIPEGYSVSREKKERFSLILESASTNQTSMYLCASSPGFSWGLAGGYEQYFGPGTRLTVT.